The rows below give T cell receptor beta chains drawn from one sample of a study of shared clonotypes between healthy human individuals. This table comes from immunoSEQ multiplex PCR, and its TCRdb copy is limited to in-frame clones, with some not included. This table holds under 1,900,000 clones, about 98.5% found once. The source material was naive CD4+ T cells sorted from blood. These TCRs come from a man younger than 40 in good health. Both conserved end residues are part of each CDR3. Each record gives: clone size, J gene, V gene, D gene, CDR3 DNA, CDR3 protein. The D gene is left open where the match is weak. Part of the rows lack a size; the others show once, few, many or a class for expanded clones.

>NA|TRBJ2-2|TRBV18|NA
TGTGCCAGCTCACCGGGGAGACGACTAACCGGGGAGCTGTTTTTT
CASSPGRRLTGELFF
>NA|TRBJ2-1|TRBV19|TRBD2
TGTGCCAGTAGAAAGACTAGCGGGAGCCCGGGGAATGAGCAGTTCTTC
CASRKTSGSPGNEQFF
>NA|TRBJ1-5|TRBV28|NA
TGTGCCAGCAGGCCCTGGGAGGGAATACAGCCCCAGCATTTT
CASRPWEGIQPQHF
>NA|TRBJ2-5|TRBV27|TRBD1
TGTGCCAGCAGTATAAACAGGGGGCGAGAGACCCAGTACTTC
CASSINRGRETQYF
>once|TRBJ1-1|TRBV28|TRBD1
TGTGCCAGCACCAATCCTGGGACAGGGAACACTGAAGCTTTCTTT
CASTNPGTGNTEAFF
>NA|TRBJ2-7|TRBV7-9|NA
TGTGCCAGCAGCTTAGCCCCTAACGAGCAGTACTTC
CASSLAPNEQYF
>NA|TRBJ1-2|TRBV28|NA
TGTGCCAGCAGTTTACGAGGCTATGGCTACACCTTC
CASSLRGYGYTF
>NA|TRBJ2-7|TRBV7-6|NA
TGTGCCAGCAGCTTACTGGGCCCCTACGAGCAGTACTTC
CASSLLGPYEQYF
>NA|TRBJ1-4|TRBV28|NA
TGTGCCAGCACTCTTCCGAACTCCAATGAAAAACTGTTTTTT
CASTLPNSNEKLFF
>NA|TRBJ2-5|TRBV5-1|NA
TGCGCCAGCAGCGTGACAGGTTTCCAAGAGACCCAGTACTTC
CASSVTGFQETQYF
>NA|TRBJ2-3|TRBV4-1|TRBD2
TGCGCCAGCAGCCAAAGGTGGAGCGGGAGGAGTGCTACCTTCACAGATACGCAGTATTTT
CASSQRWSGRSATFTDTQYF
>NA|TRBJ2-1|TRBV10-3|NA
TGTGCCATCGTCCAAAGTAAGTCCTACAATGAGCAGTTCTTC
CAIVQSKSYNEQFF
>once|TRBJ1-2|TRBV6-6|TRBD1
TGTGCCAGCAGTCGACAGGGGAGCTATGGCTACACCTTC
CASSRQGSYGYTF
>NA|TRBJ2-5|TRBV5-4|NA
TGTGCCAGCAGCGGGGGACCCGAGGGGGAGACCCAGTACTTC
CASSGGPEGETQYF
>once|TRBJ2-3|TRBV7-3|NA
TGTGCCAGCAGCTTAACGACTAATCAATGGAGCAGACGCACAGATACGCAGTATTTT
CASSLTTNQWSRRTDTQYF
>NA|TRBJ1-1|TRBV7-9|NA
TGTGCCAGCAGCTTAGCCCAGGGAAAAACTGAAGCTTTCTTT
CASSLAQGKTEAFF
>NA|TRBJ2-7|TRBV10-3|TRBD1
TGTGCCATCAGTGGCCTCTCGGGACAGGCCTCCTACGAGCAGTACTTC
CAISGLSGQASYEQYF
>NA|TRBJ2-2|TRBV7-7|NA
TGTGCCAGCAGCTTACGAATAGACACCGGGGAGCTGTTTTTT
CASSLRIDTGELFF
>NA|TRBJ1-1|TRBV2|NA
TGTGCCAGCAGCGAGGGAAAAAGAGAAGCTTTCTTT
CASSEGKREAFF
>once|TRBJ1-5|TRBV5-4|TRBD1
TGTGCCAGCAGCTTGGACGGACAGGGTAAGCCCCAGCATTTT
CASSLDGQGKPQHF
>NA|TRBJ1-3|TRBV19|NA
TGTGCCAGTAGTACGACAGGAGCTGGAAACACCATATATTTT
CASSTTGAGNTIYF
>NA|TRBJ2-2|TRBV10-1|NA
TGCGCCAGCAGTGATTGGAAGGCAGCAAACACCGGGGAGCTGTTTTTT
CASSDWKAANTGELFF
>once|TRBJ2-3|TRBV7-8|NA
TGTGCCAGCAGCGAGGCGGGGCAGGGACGCACAGATACGCAGTATTTT
CASSEAGQGRTDTQYF
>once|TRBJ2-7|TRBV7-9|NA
TGTGCCAGCAGCAAGACAGGAATTTACGAGCAGTACTTC
CASSKTGIYEQYF
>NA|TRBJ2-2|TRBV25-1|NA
TGTGCCAGCAGTGAATCAGGGACCGGGGAGCTGTTTTTT
CASSESGTGELFF
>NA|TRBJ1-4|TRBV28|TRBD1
TGTGCCAGTTCAGGGGGCTCTAATGAAAAACTGTTTTTT
CASSGGSNEKLFF
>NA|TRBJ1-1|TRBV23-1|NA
TGCCTGCGACAAGGTGAAGCTTTCTTT
CLRQGEAFF
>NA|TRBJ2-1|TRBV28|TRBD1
TGTGCCAGCAGCTCCGGACAGGGTCTTAACAATGAGCAGTTCTTC
CASSSGQGLNNEQFF
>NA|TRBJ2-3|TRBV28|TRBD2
TGTGCCAGCAGTTTATTTTCCGGGAGGGCCGCAGATACGCAGTATTTT
CASSLFSGRAADTQYF
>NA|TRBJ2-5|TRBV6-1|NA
TGTGCCAGCACTAGGGACCGCCGAATCGAGACCCAGTACTTC
CASTRDRRIETQYF
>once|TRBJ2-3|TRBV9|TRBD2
TGTGCCAGCAGCAGAGACATTACCGGGACTAGCGGATCACCGAACCGGGGCCCAGATACGCAGTATTTT
CASSRDITGTSGSPNRGPDTQYF
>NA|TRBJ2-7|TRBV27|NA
TGTGCCAGCAGTCGGGGTACTAGCCGGACCTACGAGCAGTACTTC
CASSRGTSRTYEQYF
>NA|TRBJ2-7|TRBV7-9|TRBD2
TGTGCCAGCAGCCTATTCACCTTAGCGGGAGGACTCTACGAGCAGTACTTC
CASSLFTLAGGLYEQYF